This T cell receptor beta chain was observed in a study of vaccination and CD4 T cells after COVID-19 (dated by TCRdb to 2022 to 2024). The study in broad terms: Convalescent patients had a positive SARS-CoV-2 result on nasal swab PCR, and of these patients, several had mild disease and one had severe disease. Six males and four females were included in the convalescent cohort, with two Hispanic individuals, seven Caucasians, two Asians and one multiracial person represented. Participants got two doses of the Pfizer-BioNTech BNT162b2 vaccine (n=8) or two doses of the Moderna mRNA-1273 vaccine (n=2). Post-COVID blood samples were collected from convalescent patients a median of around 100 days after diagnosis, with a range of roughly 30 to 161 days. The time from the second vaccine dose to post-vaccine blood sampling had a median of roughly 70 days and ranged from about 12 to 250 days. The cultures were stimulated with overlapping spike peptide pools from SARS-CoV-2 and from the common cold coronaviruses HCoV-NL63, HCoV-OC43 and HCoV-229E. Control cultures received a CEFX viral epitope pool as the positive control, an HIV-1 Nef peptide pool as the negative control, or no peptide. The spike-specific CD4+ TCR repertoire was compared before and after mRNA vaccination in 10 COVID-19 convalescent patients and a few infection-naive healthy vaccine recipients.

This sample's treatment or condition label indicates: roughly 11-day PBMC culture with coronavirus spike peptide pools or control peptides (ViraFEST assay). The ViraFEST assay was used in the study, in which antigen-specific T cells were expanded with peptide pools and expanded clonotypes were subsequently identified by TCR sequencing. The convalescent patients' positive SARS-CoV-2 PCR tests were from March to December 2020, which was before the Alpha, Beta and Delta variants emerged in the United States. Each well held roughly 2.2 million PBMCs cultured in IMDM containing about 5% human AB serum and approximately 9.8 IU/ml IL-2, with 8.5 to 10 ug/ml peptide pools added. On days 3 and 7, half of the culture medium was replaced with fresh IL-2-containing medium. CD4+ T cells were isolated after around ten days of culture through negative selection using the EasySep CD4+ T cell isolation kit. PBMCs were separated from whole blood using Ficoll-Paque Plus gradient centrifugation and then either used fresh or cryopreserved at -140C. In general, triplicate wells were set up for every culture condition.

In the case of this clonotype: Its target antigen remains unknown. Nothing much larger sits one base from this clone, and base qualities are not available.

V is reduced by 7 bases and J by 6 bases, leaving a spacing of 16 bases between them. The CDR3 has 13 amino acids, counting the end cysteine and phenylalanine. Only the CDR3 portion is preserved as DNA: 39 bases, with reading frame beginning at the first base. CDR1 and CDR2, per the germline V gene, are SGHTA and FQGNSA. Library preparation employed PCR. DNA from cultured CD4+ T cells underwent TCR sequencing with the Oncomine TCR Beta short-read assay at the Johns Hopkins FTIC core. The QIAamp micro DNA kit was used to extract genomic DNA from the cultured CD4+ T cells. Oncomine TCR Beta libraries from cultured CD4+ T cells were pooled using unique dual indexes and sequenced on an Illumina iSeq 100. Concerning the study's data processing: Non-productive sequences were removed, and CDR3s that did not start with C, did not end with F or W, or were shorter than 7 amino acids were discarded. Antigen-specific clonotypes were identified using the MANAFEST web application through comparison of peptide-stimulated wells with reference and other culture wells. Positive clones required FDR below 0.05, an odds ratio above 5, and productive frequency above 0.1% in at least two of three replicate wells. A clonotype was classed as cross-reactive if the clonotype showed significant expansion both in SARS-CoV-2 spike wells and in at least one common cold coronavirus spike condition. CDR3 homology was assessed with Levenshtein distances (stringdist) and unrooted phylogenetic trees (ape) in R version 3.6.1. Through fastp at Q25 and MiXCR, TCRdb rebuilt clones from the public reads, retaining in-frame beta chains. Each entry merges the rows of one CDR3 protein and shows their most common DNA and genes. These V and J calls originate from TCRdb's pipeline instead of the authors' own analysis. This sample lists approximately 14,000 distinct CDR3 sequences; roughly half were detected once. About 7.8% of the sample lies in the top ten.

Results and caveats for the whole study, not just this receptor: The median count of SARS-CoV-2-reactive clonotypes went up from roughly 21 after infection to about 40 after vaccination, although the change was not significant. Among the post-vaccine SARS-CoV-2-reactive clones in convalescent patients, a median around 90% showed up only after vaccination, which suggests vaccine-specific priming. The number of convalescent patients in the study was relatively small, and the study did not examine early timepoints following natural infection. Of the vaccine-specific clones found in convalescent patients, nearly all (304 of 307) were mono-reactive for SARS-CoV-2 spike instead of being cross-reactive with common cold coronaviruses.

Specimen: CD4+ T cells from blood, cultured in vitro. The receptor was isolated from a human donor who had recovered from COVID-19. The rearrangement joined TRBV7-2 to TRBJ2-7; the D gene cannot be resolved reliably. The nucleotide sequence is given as TGTGCCAGCACCCCGGGCCCCGGCACCGAGCAGTACTTC. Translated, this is CASTPGPGTEQYF.